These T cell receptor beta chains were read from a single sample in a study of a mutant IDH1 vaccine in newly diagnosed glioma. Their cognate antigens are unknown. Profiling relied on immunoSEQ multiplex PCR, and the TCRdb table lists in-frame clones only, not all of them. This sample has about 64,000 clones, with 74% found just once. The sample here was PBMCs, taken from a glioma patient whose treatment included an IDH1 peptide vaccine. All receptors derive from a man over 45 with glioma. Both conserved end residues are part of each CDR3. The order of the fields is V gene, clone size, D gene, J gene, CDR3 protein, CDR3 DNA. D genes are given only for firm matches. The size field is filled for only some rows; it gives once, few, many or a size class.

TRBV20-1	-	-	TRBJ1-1	CSAEGGTEAFF	TGCAGTGCGGAGGGGGGGACTGAAGCTTTCTTT
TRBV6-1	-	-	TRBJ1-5	CASSERFMNQPQHF	TGTGCCAGCAGTGAACGCTTCATGAATCAGCCCCAGCATTTT
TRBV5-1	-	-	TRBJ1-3	CASSDTENTIYF	TGCGCCAGCTCTGATACCGAAAACACCATATATTTT
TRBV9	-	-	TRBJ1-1	CASSPQQGQNTEAFF	TGTGCCAGCAGCCCCCAACAGGGTCAAAACACTGAAGCTTTCTTT
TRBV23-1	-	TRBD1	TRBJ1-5	CASSQSGNSTGSWKVSSTQHF	TGCGCCAGCAGTCAATCGGGGAATTCGACAGGGAGCTGGAAAGTTTCCTCGACCCAGCATTTT
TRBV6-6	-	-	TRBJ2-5	CASSLPGTGRGAQYF	TGTGCCAGCAGCCTGCCCGGGACAGGCCGGGGGGCCCAGTACTTC
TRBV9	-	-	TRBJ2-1	CASSVVPGPPAEQFF	TGTGCCAGCAGCGTAGTACCGGGGCCCCCTGCGGAGCAGTTCTTC
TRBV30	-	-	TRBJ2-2	CAWSVVQGDGELFF	TGTGCCTGGAGTGTAGTGCAGGGAGACGGGGAGCTGTTTTTT
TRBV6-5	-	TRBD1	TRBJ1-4	CASGKSGTVNEKLFF	TGTGCCAGCGGTAAATCCGGGACAGTAAATGAAAAACTGTTTTTT
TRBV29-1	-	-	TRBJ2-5	CSAEGDSETQYF	TGCAGCGCCGAGGGGGATTCAGAGACCCAGTACTTC
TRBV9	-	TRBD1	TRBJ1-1	CASSVTPGTGDTEAFF	TGTGCCAGCAGCGTAACCCCCGGGACAGGGGACACTGAAGCTTTCTTT
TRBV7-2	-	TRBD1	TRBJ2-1	CASSDRGSYNEQFF	TGTGCCAGCAGCGACAGGGGATCCTACAATGAGCAGTTCTTC
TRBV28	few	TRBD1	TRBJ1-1	CASSPTGVGEAFF	TGTGCCAGCAGCCCTACAGGGGTTGGGGAAGCTTTCTTT
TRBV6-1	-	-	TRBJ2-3	CASRLGTPKQYF	TGTGCCAGCAGGCTAGGGACACCCAAGCAGTATTTT
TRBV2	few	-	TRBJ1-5	CASSEDSHRNQPQHF	TGTGCCAGCAGTGAAGACAGCCACCGCAATCAGCCCCAGCATTTT
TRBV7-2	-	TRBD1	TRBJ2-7	CASSSPGQGTYEQYF	TGTGCCAGCAGCTCCCCGGGACAGGGGACTTACGAGCAGTACTTC
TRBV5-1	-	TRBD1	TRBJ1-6	CASSLTGTGSNSPLHF	TGCGCCAGCAGCCTTACCGGGACAGGGTCCAATTCACCCCTCCACTTT
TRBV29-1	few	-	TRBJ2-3	CSVDRPQGTDTQYF	TGCAGCGTTGACCGTCCCCAGGGCACAGATACGCAGTATTTT
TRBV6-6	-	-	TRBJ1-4	CASSYSGEANEKLFF	TGTGCCAGCAGTTACTCGGGGGAGGCTAATGAAAAACTGTTTTTT
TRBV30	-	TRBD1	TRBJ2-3	CAWSVLDRTDTQYF	TGTGCCTGGAGTGTACTGGACAGGACAGATACGCAGTATTTT
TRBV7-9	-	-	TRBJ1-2	CASSLVGQGNGYTF	TGTGCCAGCAGCTTAGTAGGGCAGGGTAATGGCTACACCTTC
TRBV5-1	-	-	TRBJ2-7	CASSLDPSKSEQYF	TGCGCCAGCAGCTTGGATCCTTCGAAGAGCGAGCAGTACTTC
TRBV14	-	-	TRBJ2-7	CASSPLARGEQYF	TGTGCCAGCAGCCCCTTGGCAAGGGGAGAGCAGTACTTC
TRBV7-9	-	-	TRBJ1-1	CASSLEQGEAFF	TGTGCCAGCAGCTTAGAGCAGGGTGAAGCTTTCTTT
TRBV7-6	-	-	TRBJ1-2	CASSLDRVGYGYTF	TGTGCCAGCAGCTTAGACAGGGTTGGGTATGGCTACACCTTC
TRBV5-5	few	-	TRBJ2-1	CASSLSSYNEQFF	TGTGCCAGCAGCCTCAGCTCCTACAATGAGCAGTTCTTC
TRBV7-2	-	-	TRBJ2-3	CASSLTGGWGTDTQYF	TGTGCCAGCAGCTTAACTGGGGGCTGGGGCACAGATACGCAGTATTTT
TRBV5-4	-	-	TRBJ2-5	CASSFEVLNGGTQYF	TGTGCCAGCAGCTTCGAAGTCCTTAATGGGGGGACCCAGTACTTC
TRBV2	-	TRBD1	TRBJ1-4	CASSLGQGAGDEKLFF	TGTGCCAGCAGTCTCGGACAGGGCGCAGGAGATGAAAAACTGTTTTTT